This record covers a single TCR beta chain. What it binds is not known. An amount of RNA that ranged from roughly 0.5 to 1 ug was reverse transcribed with random hexamers. TCRdb independently ran MiXCR on the immunoSEQ multiplex PCR reads; one entry per CDR3 protein. Of 150,000 to 200,000 distinct CDR3 sequences in the sample, roughly 94% are singletons; the top ten hold approximately 0.11%. The data originate from a study of CD8 T cells in Susac syndrome. Study in general: Active disease was present in six of the sequenced Susac syndrome patients, and remission in fewer than ten.

Study outcomes and limitations: The Susac syndrome CD4+ T cell repertoires displayed no clonal expansion.

Germline CDR1 and CDR2: LGHDT and YNNKEL (reference sequence). This CDR3 region has 14 residues. Trimming removed 3 bases at V and 0 bases at J, with 6 bases between. The material sequenced was CD4+ T cells from PBMCs. The rearrangement uses TRBV3-1 and TRBJ1-3; D call uncertain. The origin of this receptor is a human donor with Susac syndrome. DNA of the CDR3: TGTGCCAGCAGCCACAGCTACTCTGGAAACACCATATATTTT. It is translated as CASSHSYSGNTIYF. The full variable domain, rest sourced from reference TRBV3-1 and TRBJ1-3, is DTAVSQTPKYLVTQMGNDKSIKCEQNLGHDTMYWYKQDSKKFLKIMFSYNNKELIINETVPNRFSPKSPDKAHLNLHINSLELGDSAVYFCASSHSYSGNTIYFGEGSWLTVV.